What follows are 13 T cell receptor beta chains derived from one specimen sequenced in a study of siplizumab effects on memory and regulatory T cells. Only in-frame clones appear in the TCRdb table, and some are missing; sequencing was by immunoSEQ multiplex PCR. Of some 88,000 clones in the sample, more than 80% were seen once. Sequencing was done on a sample of CD4+ T cells sorted from blood. Every receptor here comes from a human donor in good health.

In this sample, this clone turned up once. V and J are TRBV25-1 and TRBJ2-5, with D possibly being TRBD1 or TRBD2 (5 bases each). This CDR3 contains 15 residues. V was pared by 6 bases and J by 5 bases, with 19 bases between. Germline CDR1 reads MGHDK; CDR2 reads SYGVNS. The CDR3 loop is CASRRGTAGPETQYF. Written as DNA, the CDR3 is TGTGCCAGCAGACGAGGGACGGCTGGCCCCGAGACCCAGTACTTC.

The chain joins TRBV5-1 to TRBJ1-1, with a weak D call TRBD1 (5 bases). CDR1 and CDR2 (germline): SGHRS, YFSETQ. V lost 2 bases, J lost 4 bases, and 15 bases lay in between. The CDR3 is 15 amino acids. CDR3 in DNA: TGCGCCAGCAGCTTCTCAGGGATGAGTTTCACTGAAGCTTTCTTT. Translation: CASSFSGMSFTEAFF.

The chain couples TRBV15 to TRBJ2-7, with D possibly being TRBD2 (6 bases). The CDR3 sequence is 15 residues long. CDR1 and CDR2 from the germline V gene are LNHNV and YYDKDF (reference sequence). V was trimmed by 1 base and J by 0 bases, leaving 10 bases between them. The DNA of the CDR3 is TGTGCCACCAGCAGAGGGGTTAGCGGCTCCTACGAGCAGTACTTC. Its protein product is CATSRGVSGSYEQYF.

In DNA form, the CDR3 reads TGTGCCAGCAGCCAAGATTTAGGTGGCAGGTCCAATCAGCCCCAGCATTTT. Protein sequence: CASSQDLGGRSNQPQHF. The chain links TRBV4-2 to TRBJ1-5; the D is unclear. The V gene's germline CDR1 is LGHNA and CDR2 YNFKEQ. CDR3 length equals 17 residues. V lost 0 bases and J lost 3, with 15 bases in between.

This sequence joins TRBV5-1 and TRBJ1-4; tentatively, D is TRBD1 (6 bases). The CDR3 contains 15 residues. V was pared by 4 bases and J by 6 bases, with 16 bases between. Germline loops: CDR1 SGHRS, CDR2 YFSETQ. For the CDR3, the DNA is TGCGCCAGCAGCAGGGCGACAGGTCGGGATGAAAAACTGTTTTTT. Translated, it gives CASSRATGRDEKLFF.

The V call is TRBV7-8, the J call TRBJ1-5; D gene ambiguous. This CDR3 has 16 amino acids. Trimming removed 5 bases from V and 1 base from J, with 15 bases in between. Germline CDR1 reads SGHVS; CDR2 reads FQNEAQ. CDR3 in amino acids: CASSINEGFSNQPQHF. As DNA, the CDR3 is TGTGCCAGCAGCATAAACGAGGGATTCAGCAATCAGCCCCAGCATTTT. The complete variable domain, with remaining parts taken from reference TRBV7-8 and TRBJ1-5, reads GAGVSQSPRYKVAKRGQDVALRCDPISGHVSLFWYQQALGQGPEFLTYFQNEAQLDKSGLPSDRFFAERPEGSVSTLKIQRTQQEDSAVYLCASSINEGFSNQPQHFGDGTRLSIL.

The chain recombines TRBV29-1 with TRBJ2-7, with D uncertain. This CDR3 comprises 12 residues. V was pared by 4 bases and J by 4 bases, with 11 bases between. Germline CDR1 is SQVTM and CDR2 is ANQGSEA. The CDR3 region has the DNA TGCAGCGTTGGCCCCGGCCCGTACGAGCAGTACTTC. Protein sequence: CSVGPGPYEQYF.

The chain employs TRBV28 and TRBJ2-7; D unresolved. Germline V gene data show CDR1 as MDHEN and CDR2 as SYDVKM. The CDR3 loop spans 15 amino acids. The ends were cut back, 6 bases at V and 2 bases at J, with 17 bases in the middle. This CDR3 reads CASSPVERKTYEQYF. CDR3 bases: TGTGCCAGCAGCCCGGTGGAGAGGAAGACCTACGAGCAGTACTTC.

This clone appeared once. CDR3 coding DNA: TGTGCCAGCAGCACCGGGACAGGGGGTGGCACAGATACGCAGTATTTT. This sequence encodes CASSTGTGGGTDTQYF. V usage is TRBV7-9 and J usage is TRBJ2-3; 11 nucleotides agree with TRBD1. CDR3 size: 16 residues. Germline V gives CDR1 SEHNR, CDR2 FQNEAQ (reference sequence). Losses at the gene ends were 5 bases for V and 1 base for J; bases not matched to a gene: 5.

This chain connects TRBV30 to TRBJ2-7, with TRBD1 identical over 10 bases. The CDR3 runs 14 residues. V lost 0 bases and J lost 6; bases outside the gene matches: 5. The germline gives CDR1 GTSNPN, CDR2 SVGIG (reference sequence). CDR3 amino acids: CAWSVPGQGTEQYF. The CDR3 DNA is TGTGCCTGGAGTGTACCGGGACAGGGGACCGAGCAGTACTTC.

This chain uses TRBV6-1 with TRBJ2-5, with a tentative D call TRBD1 (6 bases). The CDR3 has 15 amino acids. V lost 6 bases and J 4 bases, leaving 18 bases between the germline ends. Germline CDR1 MNHNS, CDR2 SASEGT. CDR3 sequence reads: CASSPRVGARETQYF. The CDR3 coding sequence is TGTGCCAGCAGCCCCCGAGTGGGGGCAAGAGAGACCCAGTACTTC.

V and J are TRBV30 and TRBJ2-1, with 8 bases aligning to TRBD2. Trimming took 0 bases from V and 8 from J; bases not matched to a gene: 12. Germline V gene lookup returns CDR1 GTSNPN and CDR2 SVGIG (reference sequence). CDR3 length: 16 residues. The CDR3, as DNA: TGTGCCTGGAGTGTGGGAGCGGGAGCCCCCTGGGATGAGCAGTTCTTC. It specifies CAWSVGAGAPWDEQFF. Filled out from reference TRBV30 and TRBJ2-1, the complete variable domain reads SQTIHQWPATLVQPVGSPLSLECTVEGTSNPNLYWYRQAAGRGLQLLFYSVGIGQISSEVPQNLSASRPQDRQFILSSKKLLLSDSGFYLCAWSVGAGAPWDEQFFGPGTRLTVL.

This chain joins TRBV29-1 and TRBJ1-1; D is unclear. V was pared by 7 bases and J by 1 base, with 10 bases between. The CDR3 is made up of 12 amino acids. Germline V lookup: CDR1 SQVTM, CDR2 ANQGSEA. CDR3 nucleotides: TGCAGCGGCGAAACAGCGAACACTGAAGCTTTCTTT. Encoded protein: CSGETANTEAFF.